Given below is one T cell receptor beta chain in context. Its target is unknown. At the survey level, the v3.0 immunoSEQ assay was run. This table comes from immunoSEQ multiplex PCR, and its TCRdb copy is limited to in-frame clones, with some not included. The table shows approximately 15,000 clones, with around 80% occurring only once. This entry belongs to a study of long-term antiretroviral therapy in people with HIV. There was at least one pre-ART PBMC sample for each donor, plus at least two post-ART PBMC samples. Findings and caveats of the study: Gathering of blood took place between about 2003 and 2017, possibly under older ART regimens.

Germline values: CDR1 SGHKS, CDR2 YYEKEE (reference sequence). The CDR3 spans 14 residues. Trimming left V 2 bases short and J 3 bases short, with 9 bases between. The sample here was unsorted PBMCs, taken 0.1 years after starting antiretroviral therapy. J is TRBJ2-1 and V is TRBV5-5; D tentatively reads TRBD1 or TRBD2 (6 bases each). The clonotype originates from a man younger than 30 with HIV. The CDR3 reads CASSFGGSYNEQFF. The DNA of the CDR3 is TGTGCCAGCAGCTTCGGGGGCAGCTACAATGAGCAGTTCTTC.